Listed below are T cell receptor beta chains from one sample, sequenced in a study of T cell changes during pregnancy in multiple sclerosis. The protocol was immunoSEQ multiplex PCR, while the TCRdb copy is restricted to in-frame clones and leaves out a portion. The table lists roughly 75,000 clones, around 92% of them singletons. The input for sequencing was peripheral blood, taken in the third trimester of pregnancy. All receptors come from a female donor in good health, enrolled as a control in a pregnancy study. CDR3s include the opening cysteine and the closing phenylalanine or tryptophan. The D gene is left open where the match is weak. For some rows the clone size is stated as once, few or many, or as a class when expanded; others skip it.

>TRBJ2-7|TRBV7-9|.|.
CASSSRFGEQYF
>TRBJ2-6|TRBV7-3|.|.
CASRVTGSGANVLTF
>TRBJ2-7|TRBV4-3|TRBD2|.
CASSQVWTSGRRGDEQYF
>TRBJ2-5|TRBV7-3|TRBD2|.
CASSRTSEETQYF
>TRBJ2-1|TRBV9|TRBD1|.
CASTTGQVSYNEQFF
>TRBJ1-5|TRBV28|TRBD1|.
CASSLGLTGSNQPQHF
>TRBJ2-7|TRBV9|TRBD2|.
CASSVRAGGPYEQYF
>TRBJ1-2|TRBV18|TRBD1|once
CASSPATGGNYGYTF
>TRBJ2-7|TRBV9|TRBD1|.
CASSPRGTGDPYEQYF
>TRBJ2-1|TRBV4-2|.|.
CASSPLAASPNEQFF
>TRBJ1-2|TRBV10-2|.|.
CASMGSDANYGYTF
>TRBJ2-7|TRBV7-7|TRBD2|.
CASSLSAGGGYEQYF
>TRBJ2-7|TRBV6-1|TRBD2|.
CASRAGLAASYEQYF
>TRBJ2-2|TRBV6-4|TRBD2|medium-sized
CASSDGTSTGELFF
>TRBJ2-1|TRBV7-2|TRBD2|once
CASSLTAGLAGGEQFF
>TRBJ2-3|TRBV27|TRBD2|few
CASSLAAGGGGTQYF
>TRBJ2-3|TRBV2|TRBD2|.
CASSASGVTDTQYF
>TRBJ1-3|TRBV9|TRBD1|.
CASSVGIRQGRGENTIYF
>TRBJ1-4|TRBV5-4|TRBD1|few
CASSNQQGNNEKLFF
>TRBJ2-7|TRBV7-9|.|.
CASSLAQANYEQYF
>TRBJ2-7|TRBV11-2|.|once
CASSLDFGSRVRDEQYF
>TRBJ2-2|TRBV28|TRBD2|.
CASSFGRLALTGELFF
>TRBJ2-1|TRBV28|.|.
CAAAWGLYNEQFF
>TRBJ1-1|TRBV11-3|.|.
CASSSSTGNTEAFF
>TRBJ2-1|TRBV7-2|TRBD2|.
CASSLGSTSGSNEQFF
>TRBJ1-5|TRBV5-1|.|.
CASSLDSPFNQPQHF
>TRBJ2-3|TRBV18|.|.
CASSPLEISDTQYF
>TRBJ2-7|TRBV5-1|TRBD1|.
CASSSGQVISYEQYF
>TRBJ1-1|TRBV28|.|.
CASIIGVRDTEAFF
>TRBJ2-7|TRBV30|.|.
CAWNQQGDGEQYF
>TRBJ2-1|TRBV11-2|.|.
CASSLSTGSYNEQFF
>TRBJ1-1|TRBV29-1|.|few
CSVVTSIAEAFF
>TRBJ2-7|TRBV21-1|.|.
CARSGRWRYEQYF
>TRBJ2-1|TRBV5-1|TRBD2|.
CASSFRAGGAYNEQFF
>TRBJ2-1|TRBV5-4|.|.
CASSRTQGRYNEQFF
>TRBJ1-1|TRBV18|TRBD1|.
CASSPPALNPGTGVLRVREAFF
>TRBJ2-3|TRBV4-2|TRBD2|.
CASSHGRERETDTQYF